What follows is one T cell receptor beta chain and its context. Its antigen remains unidentified. CDR1 is SGHKS and CDR2 is YYEKEE in the germline V gene (reference sequence). This CDR3 is 15 amino acids long. After removal of 5 bases from V and 3 bases from J, the junction contained 8 bases not matched to a gene. Patients with autoimmune history or systemic immunosuppression were excluded. Clones were read by immunoSEQ multiplex PCR, and TCRdb kept only the in-frame ones, dropping some. The table has tens of thousands of clones, around 90% seen once. The entry originates in a study of OX40 agonist ivuxolimab in advanced cancers. Study context: Cohort: 82.7% men, mean age around 55, aged about 20 to 85. Partial responses, seen in three patients, involved one hepatocellular carcinoma and two cutaneous melanomas.

Study outcomes and limitations: The study did not work out the antigen specificity of the expanded peripheral T cells.

The clonotype originates from an adult with an advanced solid tumor such as melanoma, head and neck, liver or kidney cancer. The source was CD4+ or CD8+ T cells sorted from blood, collected in a trial of the OX40 agonist ivuxolimab. The chain recombines TRBV5-5 with TRBJ2-3; 8 bases line up with TRBD2. The CDR3 nucleotides are TGTGCCAGCAGGAAGGGACTAGGTGAAACAGATACGCAGTATTTT. Protein product: CASRKGLGETDTQYF.